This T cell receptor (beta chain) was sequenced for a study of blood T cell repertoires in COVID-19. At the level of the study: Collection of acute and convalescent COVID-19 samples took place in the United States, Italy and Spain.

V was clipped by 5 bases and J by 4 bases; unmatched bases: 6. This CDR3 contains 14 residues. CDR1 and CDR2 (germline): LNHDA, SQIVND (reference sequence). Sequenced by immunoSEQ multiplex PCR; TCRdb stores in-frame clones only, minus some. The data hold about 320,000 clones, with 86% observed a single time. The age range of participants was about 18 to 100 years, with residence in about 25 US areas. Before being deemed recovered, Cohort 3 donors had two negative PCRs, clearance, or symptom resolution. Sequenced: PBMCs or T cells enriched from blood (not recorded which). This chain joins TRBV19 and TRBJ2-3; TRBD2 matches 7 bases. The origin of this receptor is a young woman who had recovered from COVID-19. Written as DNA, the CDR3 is TGTGCCAGTAGTGCGGGAGTTGGCGCAGATACGCAGTATTTT. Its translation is CASSAGVGADTQYF.